This T cell receptor beta chain was recorded in a study of blood T cell repertoires in COVID-19. Overall study context: COVID-19 samples, acute and convalescent, were from the United States, Italy and Spain. Sources were T cells, B-cell-depleted T cells, or PBMCs; the material itself was cDNA or gDNA.

As handled by the study authors: Cell counts per sample came from amplifying reference gene primers. The assay was immunoSEQ multiplex PCR, and TCRdb's table has in-frame clones only and misses some. The DNA was the basis for D and trimming; V, J and clone size are from that table. In the table there are about 190,000 clones, 75% to 95% of which are singletons. The V gene's germline CDR1 is MNHNY and CDR2 SVGAGI (reference sequence). The trim removed 4 bases at V and 7 bases at J, leaving 4 bases unmatched. CDR3 size: 13 residues. Specimen: peripheral blood. This sequence originates from a man between 50 and 59 years old with acute or convalescent COVID-19. V usage is TRBV6-6 and J usage is TRBJ2-1; 7 nucleotides line up with TRBD1. CDR3 region: CASSSTGVNEQFF. In DNA, the CDR3 is TGTGCCAGCAGTTCCACAGGGGTGAATGAGCAGTTCTTC.